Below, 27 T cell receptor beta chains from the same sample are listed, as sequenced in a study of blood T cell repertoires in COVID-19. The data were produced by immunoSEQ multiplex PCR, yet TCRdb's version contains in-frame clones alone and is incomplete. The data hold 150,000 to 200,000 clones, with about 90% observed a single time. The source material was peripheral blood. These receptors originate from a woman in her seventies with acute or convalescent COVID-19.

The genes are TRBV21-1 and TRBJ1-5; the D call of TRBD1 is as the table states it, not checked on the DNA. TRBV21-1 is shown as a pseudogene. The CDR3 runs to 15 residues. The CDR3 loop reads CASSKGGAGNQPQHF. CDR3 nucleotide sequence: TGTGCCAGCAGCAAAGGGGGCGCCGGCAATCAGCCCCAGCATTTT.

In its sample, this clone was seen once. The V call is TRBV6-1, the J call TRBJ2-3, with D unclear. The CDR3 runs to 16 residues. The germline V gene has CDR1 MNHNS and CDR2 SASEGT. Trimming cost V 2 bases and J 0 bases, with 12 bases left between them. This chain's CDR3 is CASSEWYSASTDTQYF. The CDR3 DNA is TGTGCCAGCAGTGAATGGTACAGTGCTAGCACAGATACGCAGTATTTT.

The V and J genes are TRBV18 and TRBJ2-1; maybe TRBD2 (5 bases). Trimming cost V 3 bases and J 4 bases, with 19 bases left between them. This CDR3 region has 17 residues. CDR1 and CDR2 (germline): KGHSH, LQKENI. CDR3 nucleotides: TGTGCCAGCTCACCGCAACTAGTTTCTGGGCGGTACAATGAGCAGTTCTTC. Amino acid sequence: CASSPQLVSGRYNEQFF.

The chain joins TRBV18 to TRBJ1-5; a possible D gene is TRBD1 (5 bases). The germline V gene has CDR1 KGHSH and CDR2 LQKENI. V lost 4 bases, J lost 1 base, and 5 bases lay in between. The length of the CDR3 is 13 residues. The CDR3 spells CASSRQSNQPQHF. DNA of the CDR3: TGTGCCAGCTCACGACAGAGCAATCAGCCCCAGCATTTT.

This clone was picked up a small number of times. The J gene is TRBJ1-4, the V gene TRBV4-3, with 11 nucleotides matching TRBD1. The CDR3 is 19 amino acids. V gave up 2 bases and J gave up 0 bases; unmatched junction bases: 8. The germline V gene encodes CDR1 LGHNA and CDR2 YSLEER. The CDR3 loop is CASSQYRTGGGSTNEKLFF. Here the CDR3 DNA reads TGCGCCAGCAGCCAATATCGGACAGGGGGCGGTTCAACTAATGAAAAACTGTTTTTT.

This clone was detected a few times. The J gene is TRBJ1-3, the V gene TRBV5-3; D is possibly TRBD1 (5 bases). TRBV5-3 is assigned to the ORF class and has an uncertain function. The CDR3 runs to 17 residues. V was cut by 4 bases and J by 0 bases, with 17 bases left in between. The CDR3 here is CARSHGHPKNSGNTIYF. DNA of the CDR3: TGTGCCAGAAGCCATGGACACCCTAAAAACTCTGGAAACACCATATATTTT.

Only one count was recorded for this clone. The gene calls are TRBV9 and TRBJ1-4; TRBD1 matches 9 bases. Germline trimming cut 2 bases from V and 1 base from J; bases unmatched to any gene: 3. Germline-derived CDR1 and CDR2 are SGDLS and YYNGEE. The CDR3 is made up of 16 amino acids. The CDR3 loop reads CASSVGQGRTNEKLFF. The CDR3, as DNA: TGTGCCAGCAGCGTGGGACAGGGCAGAACTAATGAAAAACTGTTTTTT.

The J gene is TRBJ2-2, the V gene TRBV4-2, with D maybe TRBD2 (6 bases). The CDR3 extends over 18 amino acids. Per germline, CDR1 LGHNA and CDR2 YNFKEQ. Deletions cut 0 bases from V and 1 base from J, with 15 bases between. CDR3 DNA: TGTGCCAGCAGCCAAGATTCGGGAGACTACCTGAACACCGGGGAGCTGTTTTTT. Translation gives CASSQDSGDYLNTGELFF.

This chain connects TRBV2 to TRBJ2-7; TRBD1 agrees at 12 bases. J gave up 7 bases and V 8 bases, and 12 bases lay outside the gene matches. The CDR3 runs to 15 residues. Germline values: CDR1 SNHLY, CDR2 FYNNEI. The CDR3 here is CASRSPGQGAREQYF. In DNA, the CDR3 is TGTGCCAGCCGCAGCCCGGGACAGGGGGCGCGAGAGCAGTACTTC.

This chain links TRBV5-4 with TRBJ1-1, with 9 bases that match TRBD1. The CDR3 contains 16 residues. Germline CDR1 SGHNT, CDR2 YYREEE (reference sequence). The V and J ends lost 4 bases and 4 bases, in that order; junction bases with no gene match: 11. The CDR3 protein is CASSPGQGVGLTEAFF. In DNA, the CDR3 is TGTGCCAGCAGCCCGGGACAGGGTGTCGGACTCACTGAAGCTTTCTTT.

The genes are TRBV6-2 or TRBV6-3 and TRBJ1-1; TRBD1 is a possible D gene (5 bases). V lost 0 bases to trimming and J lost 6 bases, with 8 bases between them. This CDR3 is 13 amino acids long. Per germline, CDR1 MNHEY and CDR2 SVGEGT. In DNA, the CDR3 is TGTGCCAGCAGTTACTCCGGGGGGGCTGAAGCTTTCTTT. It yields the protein CASSYSGGAEAFF.

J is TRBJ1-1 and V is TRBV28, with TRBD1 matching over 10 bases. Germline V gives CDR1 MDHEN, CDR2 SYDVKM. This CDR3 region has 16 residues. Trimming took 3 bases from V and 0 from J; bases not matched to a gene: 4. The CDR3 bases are TGTGCCAGCAGTTTCGGACAGGGGGATTTGAACACTGAAGCTTTCTTT. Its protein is CASSFGQGDLNTEAFF.

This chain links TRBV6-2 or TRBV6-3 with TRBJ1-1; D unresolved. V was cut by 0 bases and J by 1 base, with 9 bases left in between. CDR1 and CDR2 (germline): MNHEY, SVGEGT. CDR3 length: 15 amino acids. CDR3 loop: CASSYSLYGNTEAFF. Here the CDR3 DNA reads TGTGCCAGCAGTTACTCATTGTACGGGAACACTGAAGCTTTCTTT.

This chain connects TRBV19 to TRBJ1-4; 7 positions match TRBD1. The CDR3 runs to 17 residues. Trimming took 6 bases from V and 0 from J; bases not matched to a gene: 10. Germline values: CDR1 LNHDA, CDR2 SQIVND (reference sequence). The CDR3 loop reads CASRKGAGQTTNEKLFF. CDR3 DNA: TGTGCCAGTAGGAAGGGGGCCGGACAAACAACTAATGAAAAACTGTTTTTT.

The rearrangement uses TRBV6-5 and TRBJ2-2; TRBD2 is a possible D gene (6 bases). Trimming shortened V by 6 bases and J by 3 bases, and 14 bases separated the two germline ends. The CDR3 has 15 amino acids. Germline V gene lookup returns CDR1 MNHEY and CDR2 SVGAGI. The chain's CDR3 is CASRGGLLDTGELFF. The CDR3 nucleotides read TGTGCCAGCAGGGGAGGACTATTAGACACCGGGGAGCTGTTTTTT.

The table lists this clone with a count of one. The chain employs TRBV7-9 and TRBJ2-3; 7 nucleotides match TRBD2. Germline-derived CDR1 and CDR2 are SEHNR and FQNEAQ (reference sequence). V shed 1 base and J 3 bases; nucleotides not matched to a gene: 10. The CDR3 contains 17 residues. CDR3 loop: CASSLVLTGGTTDTQYF. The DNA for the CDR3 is TGTGCCAGCAGCTTAGTCCTGACGGGAGGTACAACAGATACGCAGTATTTT.

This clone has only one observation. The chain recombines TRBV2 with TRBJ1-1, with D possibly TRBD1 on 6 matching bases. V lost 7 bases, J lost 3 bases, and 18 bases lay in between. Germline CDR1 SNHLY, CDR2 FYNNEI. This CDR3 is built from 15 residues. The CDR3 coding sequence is TGTGCCAGCATCATACGAGTACAGGGACACACTGAAGCTTTCTTT. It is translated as CASIIRVQGHTEAFF.

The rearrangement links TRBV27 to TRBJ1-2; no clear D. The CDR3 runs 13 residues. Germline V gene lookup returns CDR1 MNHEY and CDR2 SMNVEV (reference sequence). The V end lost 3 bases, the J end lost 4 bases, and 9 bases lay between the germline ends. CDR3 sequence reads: CASSFRSSYGYTF. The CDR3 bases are TGTGCCAGCAGTTTTAGATCCTCCTATGGCTACACCTTC.

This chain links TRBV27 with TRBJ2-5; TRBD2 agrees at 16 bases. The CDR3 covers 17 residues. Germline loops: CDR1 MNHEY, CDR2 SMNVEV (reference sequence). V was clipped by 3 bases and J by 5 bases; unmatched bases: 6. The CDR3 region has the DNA TGTGCCAGCAGTTTGGGACTAGCGGGAGGGCCTTTGGAGACCCAGTACTTC. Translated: CASSLGLAGGPLETQYF.

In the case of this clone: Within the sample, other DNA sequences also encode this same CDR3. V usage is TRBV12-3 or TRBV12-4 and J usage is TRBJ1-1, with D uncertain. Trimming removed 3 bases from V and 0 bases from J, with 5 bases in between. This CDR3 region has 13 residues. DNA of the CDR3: TGTGCCAGCAGTTTTGCAGTGAACACTGAAGCTTTCTTT. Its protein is CASSFAVNTEAFF.

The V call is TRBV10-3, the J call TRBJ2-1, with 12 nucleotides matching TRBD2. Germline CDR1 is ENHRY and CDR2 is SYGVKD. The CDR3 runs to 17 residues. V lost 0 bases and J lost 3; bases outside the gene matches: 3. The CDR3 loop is CAISESLAGGFYNEQFF. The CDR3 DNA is TGTGCCATCAGTGAGTCGCTAGCGGGAGGGTTCTACAATGAGCAGTTCTTC.

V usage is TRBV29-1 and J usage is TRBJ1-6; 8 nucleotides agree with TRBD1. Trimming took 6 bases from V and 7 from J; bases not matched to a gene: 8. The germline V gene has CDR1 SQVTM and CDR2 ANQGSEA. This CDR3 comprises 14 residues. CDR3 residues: CSVRTGTSNSPLHF. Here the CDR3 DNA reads TGCAGCGTCCGGACAGGGACTTCCAATTCACCCCTCCACTTT.

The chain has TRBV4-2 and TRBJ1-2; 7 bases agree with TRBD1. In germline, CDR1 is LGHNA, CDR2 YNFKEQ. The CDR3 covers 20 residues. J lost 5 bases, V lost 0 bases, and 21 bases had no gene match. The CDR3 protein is CASSQESRRDRDRGRYGYTF. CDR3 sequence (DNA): TGTGCCAGCAGCCAAGAAAGTAGAAGAGACAGGGATAGGGGTCGATATGGCTACACCTTC.

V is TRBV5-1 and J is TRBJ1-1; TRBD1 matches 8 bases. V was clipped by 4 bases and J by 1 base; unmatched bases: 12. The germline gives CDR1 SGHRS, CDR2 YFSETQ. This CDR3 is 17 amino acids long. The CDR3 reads CASSPWTGRLGNTEAFF. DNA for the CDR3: TGCGCCAGCAGCCCGTGGACAGGGAGGCTTGGGAACACTGAAGCTTTCTTT.

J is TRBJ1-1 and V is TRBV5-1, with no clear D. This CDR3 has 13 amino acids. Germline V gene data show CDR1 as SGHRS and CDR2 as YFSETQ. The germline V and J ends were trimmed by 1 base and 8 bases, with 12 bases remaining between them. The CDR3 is CASSLSPQEEAFF. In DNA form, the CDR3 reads TGCGCCAGCAGCTTGAGCCCTCAGGAAGAAGCTTTCTTT.

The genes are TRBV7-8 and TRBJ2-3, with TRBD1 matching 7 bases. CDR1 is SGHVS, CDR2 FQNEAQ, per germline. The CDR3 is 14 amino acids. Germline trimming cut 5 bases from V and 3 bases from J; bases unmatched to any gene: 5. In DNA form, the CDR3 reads TGTGCCAGCAGCCCTCGACAGGGTACAGATACGCAGTATTTT. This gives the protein CASSPRQGTDTQYF.

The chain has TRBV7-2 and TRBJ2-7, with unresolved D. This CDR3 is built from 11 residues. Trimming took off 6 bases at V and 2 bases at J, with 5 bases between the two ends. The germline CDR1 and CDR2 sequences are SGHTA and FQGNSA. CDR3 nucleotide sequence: TGTGCCAGCAGGTCTGCCTACGAGCAGTACTTC. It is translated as CASRSAYEQYF.